The rows below give T cell receptor beta chains drawn from one sample of a study of OX40 agonist ivuxolimab in advanced cancers. Method: immunoSEQ multiplex PCR; TCRdb's copy keeps in-frame clones and lacks some. The sample includes 55,000 to 70,000 clones, 85% of them seen just once. Sequenced here: CD4+ or CD8+ T cells sorted from blood, sampled in a trial of the OX40 agonist ivuxolimab. The receptor set was obtained from an adult with an advanced solid tumor such as melanoma, head and neck, liver or kidney cancer. Both conserved end residues are part of each CDR3. A D gene is named only where the DNA matches it firmly. Size is stated for part of the rows, as once, few or many counts, or as a class when the clone is expanded.

d_call | v_call | clone_size | cdr3_aa
TRBD2 | TRBV2 | few | CASNGGLAAHEQYF
- | TRBV7-9 | - | CASSLGSANEYGYTF
TRBD1 | TRBV7-9 | - | CASSSAWQGANTGELFF
- | TRBV4-2 | - | CASSRKGYNEQFF
- | TRBV7-9 | - | CASSLGTPRHEQFF
- | TRBV5-1 | - | CASKRTDWETQYF
- | TRBV19 | - | CASRSFPYEQYF
- | TRBV25-1 | - | CASSGAAGTQYF
- | TRBV7-9 | - | CASRLRGSGNEKLFF
- | TRBV27 | - | CASSQTFTSSSYEQYF
TRBD2 | TRBV10-1 | - | CASSGLAGGEVRTDTQYF
- | TRBV4-1 | - | CASSQGGGEQYF
TRBD2 | TRBV27 | - | CASTVSGTQELATGELFF
- | TRBV6-6 | - | CASSYSPGAEQFF
TRBD1 | TRBV30 | - | CAWSGPGTVQETQYF
- | TRBV28 | - | CASRAPGADTQYF